This T cell receptor beta chain was identified in a study of blood T cell repertoires in COVID-19. Overall study: COVID-19 samples, acute and convalescent, were from the United States, Italy and Spain. Sample material is recorded as cDNA or gDNA derived from T cells, B-cell-depleted T cells, or PBMCs.

In the original workflow: Estimation of nucleated cell counts relied on the amplification of reference gene primers. Clones were sequenced by immunoSEQ multiplex PCR, and TCRdb holds only the in-frame ones, with some missing. That table supplies the V and J calls and clone size; D and trimming were determined from the DNA. Of around 250,000 clones listed, over 80% are singletons. V lost 4 bases to trimming and J lost 4 bases, with 4 bases between them. The CDR3 loop spans 11 amino acids. CDR1 and CDR2 (germline): DFQATT, SNEGSKA (reference sequence). The chain recombines TRBV20-1 with TRBJ1-4; D is uncertain. The TCR originated in a woman between 40 and 50 years old who had recovered from COVID-19. Sample: peripheral blood. The CDR3, as DNA: TGCAGTGCTATTAGTAATGAAAAACTGTTTTTT. Its protein product is CSAISNEKLFF.